These 32 T cell receptor beta chains were sequenced from one sample in a study of identical twins. TCRdb used MiXCR to reprocess the 5' RACE reads, holding one entry per CDR3 protein. The table shows 250,000 or so distinct CDR3 sequences, with about 13% occurring only once. These same records also appear under a second study, on yellow fever vaccine responses in identical twins.

Sequenced input: memory (CD45RO+) T cells sorted from blood. These receptors came from a woman aged 18-29 years in good health.

This chain joins TRBV5-1 and TRBJ2-2; tentatively, D is TRBD1 or TRBD2 (5 bases each). CDR1 is SGHRS, CDR2 YFSETQ, per germline. The CDR3 covers 15 residues. V shed 3 bases and J shed 4 bases, with 13 bases lying between them. Here the CDR3 reads CASSSDPGTTGELFF. For the CDR3, the DNA is TGCGCCAGCAGCTCGGATCCAGGGACCACCGGGGAGCTGTTTTTT.

The V call is TRBV11-2, the J call TRBJ2-7; D ambiguous. Germline V gene sequence: CDR1 SGHAT, CDR2 FQNNGV. The CDR3 consists of 14 residues. V was shortened by 5 bases and J by 0 bases, with 11 bases between the two germline ends. This CDR3 reads CASSLTKSSYEQYF. CDR3 DNA: TGTGCCAGCAGCCTCACTAAGAGCTCCTACGAGCAGTACTTC.

The chain links TRBV5-6 to TRBJ2-2, with 10 positions matching TRBD1. There are 17 residues in the CDR3. Trimming cost V 6 bases and J 0 bases; bases outside gene matches: 8. From germline, CDR1 is SGHDT and CDR2 YYEEEE. Here the CDR3 reads CASIETGGTANTGELFF. The CDR3 region has the DNA TGTGCCAGCATAGAGACAGGGGGCACGGCGAACACCGGGGAGCTGTTTTTT. The variable domain in full, completed from reference TRBV5-6 and TRBJ2-2, reads DAGVTQSPTHLIKTRGQQVTLRCSPKSGHDTVSWYQQALGQGPQFIFQYYEEEERQRGNFPDRFSGHQFPNYSSELNVNALLLGDSALYLCASIETGGTANTGELFFGEGSRLTVL.

The chain couples TRBV4-3 to TRBJ2-7; D possibly corresponds to TRBD1 (6 bases). V dropped 1 base and J dropped 2 bases, with 12 bases sitting between them. Looked up from germline, CDR1 is LGHNA and CDR2 is YSLEER. The CDR3 extends over 15 amino acids. The CDR3 is CASSQATGTPYEQYF. CDR3 DNA: TGCGCCAGCAGCCAAGCCACAGGGACCCCCTACGAGCAGTACTTC.

This clonotype came up a few times. The chain is built from TRBV4-1 and TRBJ2-3; D is possibly TRBD2 (6 bases). CDR1 and CDR2 from the germline V gene are MGHRA and YSYEKL. The V end was cut by 1 base, the J end by 5 bases, with 16 bases between. The CDR3 extends over 16 amino acids. The CDR3 sequence is CASSQVPGLSLDTQYF. DNA for the CDR3: TGCGCCAGCAGCCAAGTTCCGGGACTGTCTTTAGATACGCAGTATTTT.

This clonotype occurred many times. V and J are TRBV4-1 and TRBJ2-4; maybe TRBD1 (6 bases). The CDR3 consists of 16 residues. Germline V CDR1 and CDR2: MGHRA, YSYEKL. Trimming shortened V by 3 bases and J by 0 bases, and 12 bases separated the two germline ends. CDR3 sequence: CASSQAGQLAKNIQYF. The CDR3 DNA sequence: TGCGCCAGCAGCCAGGCCGGACAGCTAGCCAAAAACATTCAGTACTTC.

CDR3 residues: CASSLGIIRGARYTEAFF. CDR3 nucleotide sequence: TGCGCCAGCAGCTTGGGGATTATTCGAGGGGCGCGGTACACTGAAGCTTTCTTT. The chain has TRBV5-1 and TRBJ1-1; the D gene is possibly TRBD1 (5 bases). Germline V lookup: CDR1 SGHRS, CDR2 YFSETQ. The CDR3 is 18 amino acids. V was shortened by 0 bases and J by 3 bases, with 21 bases between the two germline ends.

This clonotype was observed a handful of times. The chain joins TRBV4-3 to TRBJ2-3; 11 bases are shared with TRBD2. Trimming removed 5 bases from V and 4 bases from J; junction bases left unmatched: 5. The CDR3 is made up of 15 amino acids. In germline, CDR1 is LGHNA, CDR2 YSLEER. The CDR3 here is CASSSLAGGADTQYF. The CDR3 DNA sequence: TGCGCCAGCAGCAGCCTAGCGGGAGGAGCAGATACGCAGTATTTT.

This clonotype was found many times. This chain uses TRBV29-1 with TRBJ2-3; 10 nucleotides line up with TRBD2. The V segment lost 1 base and the J segment 8 bases; nucleotides outside the gene matches: 6. The CDR3 length is 14 residues. Germline CDR1 SQVTM, CDR2 ANQGSEA. CDR3 amino acids: CSVEASSGRRTQYF. CDR3 sequence (DNA): TGCAGCGTTGAAGCCTCTAGCGGGAGACGTACGCAGTATTTT.

This clonotype has a handful of counts. This chain uses TRBV24-1 with TRBJ2-2; D not certain. The CDR3 is 13 residues long. V was pared by 9 bases and J by 6 bases, with 13 bases between. From germline, CDR1 is KGHDR and CDR2 SFDVKD. The CDR3 DNA reads TGTGCCACCGGGCGTGGATCCCCCGGGGAGCTGTTTTTT. This translates into CATGRGSPGELFF.

The table lists this clonotype with a few counts. The chain has TRBV6-2 or TRBV6-3 and TRBJ2-1, with a weak D call TRBD2 (7 bases). Germline CDR1 reads MNHEY; CDR2 reads SVGEGT. The V and J ends lost 2 bases and 10 bases respectively, with 24 bases between them. CDR3 length: 17 amino acids. The chain's CDR3 is CASSYPPSRGPLREQFF. The CDR3, as DNA: TGTGCCAGCAGTTACCCACCCTCGCGGGGGCCCCTCCGCGAGCAGTTCTTC.

The CDR3 DNA sequence: TGTGCCAGCAGCTCAGGCCACACGCAGTATTTT. It codes for CASSSGHTQYF. J is TRBJ2-3 and V is TRBV7-9; D unclear. The V end lost 4 bases, the J end lost 9 bases, and 8 bases lay between the germline ends. This CDR3 has 11 amino acids. Germline V CDR1 and CDR2: SEHNR, FQNEAQ (reference sequence).

This clonotype came up many times. The gene calls are TRBV7-2 and TRBJ1-6; the D is unclear. Deletions cut 2 bases from V and 4 bases from J, with 6 bases between. Per the germline V gene, CDR1 is SGHTA and CDR2 is FQGNSA. The CDR3 runs to 14 residues. CDR3 DNA: TGTGCCAGCAGCTTACGGAGTTATAATTCACCCCTCCACTTT. It codes for CASSLRSYNSPLHF.

The table lists this clonotype with a few counts. The chain combines TRBV10-3 with TRBJ2-7; TRBD2 aligns across 11 bases. CDR3 length: 16 amino acids. J was trimmed by 7 bases and V by 2 bases; bases with no gene match: 10. CDR1 is ENHRY, CDR2 SYGVKD, per germline. CDR3 amino acids: CAISELAGGHSGEQYF. DNA for the CDR3: TGTGCCATCAGTGAGCTAGCGGGAGGCCATTCGGGTGAGCAGTACTTC.

Ten or more counts support this clonotype. This sequence joins TRBV28 and TRBJ2-3, with 8 bases identical to TRBD1. Per the germline V gene, CDR1 is MDHEN and CDR2 is SYDVKM. The CDR3 length is 16 residues. With V trimmed by 7 bases and J by 5 bases, 14 bases remained unmatched. CDR3 nucleotides: TGTGCCAGCACTCCCTCTCCGGGACAGGCAAAAGATACGCAGTATTTT. Amino acid sequence: CASTPSPGQAKDTQYF.

This clonotype was recorded a few times. The rearrangement joins TRBV5-5 to TRBJ2-2; a weak D match, TRBD2 (7 bases). Trimming left V 0 bases short and J 5 bases short, with 14 bases between. This CDR3 is 16 amino acids long. Germline values: CDR1 SGHKS, CDR2 YYEKEE (reference sequence). CDR3 nucleotides: TGTGCCAGCAGCTTGGCTGGGGGGGCCCAAACCGGGGAGCTGTTTTTT. Protein sequence: CASSLAGGAQTGELFF.

The rearrangement links TRBV30 to TRBJ2-5; TRBD2 agrees at 14 bases. The CDR3 runs to 17 residues. The V gene end was trimmed by 8 bases and the J gene end by 7 bases; junction bases not matched to a gene: 18. Germline assignment: CDR1 GTSNPN and CDR2 SVGIG (reference sequence). DNA for the CDR3: TGTGCCCTGGTGCAGGGAGGGACTAGCGGGAGTGGGGTGACCCAGTACTTC. This encodes CALVQGGTSGSGVTQYF.

V usage is TRBV6-4 and J usage is TRBJ2-2, with TRBD1 as a possible D gene (5 bases). Trimming took off 7 bases at V and 0 bases at J, with 12 bases between the two ends. The CDR3 runs to 15 residues. Germline CDR1 reads MRHNA; CDR2 reads SNTAGT. CDR3 bases: TGTGCCAGCACCCAGACAGCCGCGAACACCGGGGAGCTGTTTTTT. This encodes CASTQTAANTGELFF.

In this sample, this clonotype turned up many times. This chain connects TRBV5-1 to TRBJ2-7; D perhaps matches TRBD1 (5 bases). V was cut by 0 bases and J by 3 bases, with 7 bases left in between. The germline V gene has CDR1 SGHRS and CDR2 YFSETQ. The CDR3 length is 13 residues. CDR3 amino acids: CASSLDRNYEQYF. CDR3 DNA: TGCGCCAGCAGCTTGGACAGGAACTACGAGCAGTACTTC.

This clonotype occurred a few times. Relative to the germline gene, one junction end is altered; a read error may explain this. The genes are TRBV6-2 or TRBV6-3 and TRBJ2-1; D is ambiguous. The CDR3 runs to 16 residues. Germline V gene data show CDR1 as MNHEY and CDR2 as SVGEGT. CDR3 nucleotides: TGTGCCAGCAGGTACTCTTTTCAGTCCCCCTACAATGAGCAGTTCTTC. As protein: CASRYSFQSPYNEQFF.

This clonotype appeared many times. The rearrangement uses TRBV6-5 and TRBJ1-5; a possible D gene is TRBD1 (6 bases). CDR3 length: 11 residues. V was trimmed by 11 bases and J by 5 bases, leaving 10 bases between them. Germline V gene data show CDR1 as MNHEY and CDR2 as SVGAGI. CDR3: CASGADQPQHF. The CDR3 bases are TGTGCCTCAGGGGCGGATCAGCCCCAGCATTTT.

This clonotype was seen more than once but under ten times. Relative to the germline gene, one junction end is altered; a read error may explain this. V and J are TRBV7-7 and TRBJ2-1, with 7 bases aligning to TRBD2. In germline, CDR1 is SSHAT, CDR2 FNYEAQ (reference sequence). The CDR3 is made up of 15 amino acids. CDR3 sequence reads: CASSLGEGSYNEQFF. In DNA form, the CDR3 reads TGTGCTAGCAGCTTAGGGGAGGGATCCTACAATGAGCAGTTCTTC.

This clonotype was seen ten or more times. The chain recombines TRBV24-1 with TRBJ1-5; D is unresolved. The V end was cut by 4 bases, the J end by 3 bases, with 6 bases between. Germline V gene sequence: CDR1 KGHDR, CDR2 SFDVKD. The CDR3 runs 13 residues. The CDR3 loop is CATSEGSNQPQHF. The DNA for the CDR3 is TGTGCCACCAGTGAAGGGTCCAATCAGCCCCAGCATTTT.

The V and J genes are TRBV6-2 or TRBV6-3 and TRBJ2-7, with 7 bases matching TRBD2. Germline V gives CDR1 MNHEY, CDR2 SVGEGT. The CDR3 spans 15 residues. Trimming removed 2 bases from V and 3 bases from J; junction bases left unmatched: 7. The CDR3 coding sequence is TGTGCCAGCAGTTACCGGGGGGAGGAGGACTACGAGCAGTACTTC. This translates into CASSYRGEEDYEQYF.

Points on this clonotype: A single base separates this from a much larger clone, so it may be a read error. The chain uses TRBV12-3 or TRBV12-4 and TRBJ1-4; D uncertain. Trimming removed 5 bases from V and 8 bases from J, with 18 bases in between. CDR3 length: 15 amino acids. DNA for the CDR3: TGTGCCAGCAGTCCCCCGAAGCATCGGGGAGAAAAACTGTTTTTT. Translated, it gives CASSPPKHRGEKLFF.

In this sample, this clonotype turned up many times. The genes are TRBV12-3 or TRBV12-4 and TRBJ2-2; no clear D gene. The CDR3 spans 12 residues. Trimming removed 6 bases at V and 5 bases at J, with 7 bases between. The CDR3: CASSRFTGELFF. DNA for the CDR3: TGTGCCAGCAGCCGGTTTACCGGGGAGCTGTTTTTT.

The chain joins TRBV20-1 to TRBJ2-7, with D possibly TRBD1 on 6 matching bases. Germline lookup yields CDR1 DFQATT and CDR2 SNEGSKA (reference sequence). Deletions cut 7 bases from V and 3 bases from J, with 13 bases between. The length of the CDR3 is 12 residues. The CDR3 coding sequence is TGCAGTGTTGATAGGACAGACTACGAGCAGTACTTC. Residues: CSVDRTDYEQYF.

The chain carries TRBV20-1 and TRBJ2-5, with 7 bases identical to TRBD1. The junction had 5 bases not matched to a gene; V was cut back by 6 bases and J by 4 bases. Germline V lookup: CDR1 DFQATT, CDR2 SNEGSKA (reference sequence). The CDR3 sequence is 12 residues long. CDR3 protein: CSARTGVETQYF. Written as DNA, the CDR3 is TGCAGTGCCCGGACAGGAGTAGAGACCCAGTACTTC.

Details on this clonotype: A much larger clone is a single base away; this may be a read error. This likely comes from a read error, as the CDR3 has no conserved phenylalanine or tryptophan at its end. V gene TRBV18 combines with J gene TRBJ1-1; D not resolved. The CDR3 sequence is 14 residues long. The germline V gene encodes CDR1 KGHSH and CDR2 LQKENI. V was shortened by 0 bases and J by 1 base, with 6 bases between the two germline ends. The DNA of the CDR3 is TGTGCCAGCTCACCACCGAAGAAGAACACTGAAGCTTTCATT. This codes for CASSPPKKNTEAFI.

This sequence joins TRBV7-9 and TRBJ2-6; D uncertain. Germline CDR1 SEHNR, CDR2 FQNEAQ (reference sequence). V lost 5 bases and J 1 base, leaving 15 bases between the germline ends. This CDR3 has 17 residues. CDR3 sequence reads: CASSPRLRRSGANVLTF. CDR3 bases: TGTGCCAGCAGCCCCCGGCTTCGGAGATCTGGGGCCAACGTCCTGACTTTC.

The chain uses TRBV11-2 and TRBJ2-1, with D maybe TRBD1 (6 bases). There are 15 residues in the CDR3. The V and J ends lost 5 bases and 4 bases respectively, with 15 bases between them. Germline CDR1 and CDR2: SGHAT and FQNNGV. For the CDR3, the DNA is TGTGCCAGCAGCACAAGTCCAGGGGTGTACAATGAGCAGTTCTTC. Amino acid sequence: CASSTSPGVYNEQFF.

In this sample, this clonotype turned up a few times. The chain is built from TRBV29-1 and TRBJ2-7; 12 bases are a match to TRBD1. The CDR3 extends over 13 amino acids. Trimming removed 6 bases from V and 2 bases from J; junction bases left unmatched: 2. The germline CDR1 and CDR2 sequences are SQVTM and ANQGSEA. CDR3 region: CSVGQGAAYEQYF. The CDR3 coding sequence is TGCAGCGTGGGACAGGGGGCAGCCTACGAGCAGTACTTC.